These T cell receptor beta chains were read from a single sample in a study of cytomegalovirus exposure and HLA in healthy donors. The assay was immunoSEQ multiplex PCR, and TCRdb's table has in-frame clones only and misses some. This table has 150,000 to 200,000 clones, over 80% appearing once. The sample was PBMCs. The receptors shown here come from a woman aged 18-29 years in good health and CMV-seronegative. CDR3s include the opening cysteine and the closing phenylalanine or tryptophan. A D gene is named only where the DNA matches it firmly. Some rows mark clone size as missing; the rest say once, few, many or name a class of expanded clone.

CASSELLGSRSGNTIYF | TGTGCCAGCAGTGAATTATTGGGGAGTCGCTCTGGAAACACCATATATTTT | TRBJ1-3 | . | . | TRBV2
CATRRAGRTGELFF | TGTGCCACCAGGAGGGCGGGGCGCACCGGGGAGCTGTTTTTT | TRBJ2-2 | . | . | TRBV2
CASSPGGERRGNTEAFF | TGCGCCAGCAGCCCTGGAGGGGAGCGACGGGGGAACACTGAAGCTTTCTTT | TRBJ1-1 | . | . | TRBV5-1
CASSYLWTGNEQYF | TGTGCCAGCAGTTACCTTTGGACAGGGAACGAGCAGTACTTC | TRBJ2-7 | TRBD1 | . | TRBV6-6
CASSVKAASTDTQYF | TGTGCCAGCAGCGTGAAAGCGGCGAGCACAGATACGCAGTATTTT | TRBJ2-3 | . | . | TRBV9
CASSPDRVSTDTQYF | TGTGCCAGCTCACCGGACAGGGTTAGCACAGATACGCAGTATTTT | TRBJ2-3 | TRBD1 | once | TRBV18
CAWSGAGGLGNEKLFF | TGTGCCTGGAGTGGGGCAGGGGGCTTAGGTAATGAAAAACTGTTTTTT | TRBJ1-4 | TRBD1 | . | TRBV30
CASSPPPGAGSNQPQHF | TGTGCCAGCAGTCCGCCCCCCGGGGCGGGGAGCAATCAGCCCCAGCATTTT | TRBJ1-5 | . | few | TRBV28
CASSLVSNRETQYF | TGCGCCAGCAGCTTGGTTAGCAATAGGGAGACCCAGTACTTC | TRBJ2-5 | . | . | TRBV5-1
CASSEVLEQFF | TGTGCCAGCAGTGAAGTACTAGAGCAGTTCTTC | TRBJ2-1 | . | few | TRBV6-1
CASSPIRGSDGYTF | TGTGCCAGCAGCCCCATTCGGGGGTCGGATGGCTACACCTTC | TRBJ1-2 | . | . | TRBV7-9
CASSFDRDSPLHF | TGTGCCAGCAGCTTTGACAGAGATTCACCCCTCCACTTT | TRBJ1-6 | . | once | TRBV5-6
CAIRGSGAEAFF | TGTGCCATCAGGGGGAGTGGCGCTGAAGCTTTCTTT | TRBJ1-1 | . | once | TRBV10-3
CASRPGLAGEKLFF | TGTGCCAGCAGACCGGGGCTAGCGGGGGAAAAACTGTTTTTT | TRBJ1-4 | . | . | TRBV6-1
CASSPWTGSPSNTEAFF | TGCGCCAGCAGCCCCTGGACAGGGTCCCCCTCGAACACTGAAGCTTTCTTT | TRBJ1-1 | TRBD1 | . | TRBV5-1
CASSYRLAGGTQYF | TGCGCCAGCAGCTACCGACTAGCGGGAGGTACGCAGTATTTT | TRBJ2-3 | TRBD2 | . | TRBV5-1
CASSPGVSSYNEQFF | TGCGCCAGCAGCCCAGGGGTCAGCTCCTACAATGAGCAGTTCTTC | TRBJ2-1 | . | . | TRBV5-1
CASNTGSLEQYF | TGTGCCAGCAATACAGGGAGTTTAGAGCAGTACTTC | TRBJ2-7 | . | . | TRBV28
CASSRDRITGELFF | TGTGCCAGCAGTCGCGACAGGATCACCGGGGAGCTGTTTTTT | TRBJ2-2 | . | . | TRBV6-5
CASSRLAGGPASGELFF | TGTGCCAGCAGTCGACTAGCGGGGGGGCCGGCTTCCGGGGAGCTGTTTTTT | TRBJ2-2 | TRBD2 | . | TRBV27
CASSILRGGHNTGELFF | TGTGCCAGTAGTATTCTGCGGGGGGGTCATAACACCGGGGAGCTGTTTTTT | TRBJ2-2 | TRBD2 | . | TRBV19
CASSPYGGAGTDTQYF | TGTGCCAGCAGTCCCTATGGGGGGGCCGGCACAGATACGCAGTATTTT | TRBJ2-3 | . | . | TRBV7-6
CASRTAGTPNEKLFF | TGTGCCAGCAGGACCGCCGGGACACCTAATGAAAAACTGTTTTTT | TRBJ1-4 | . | . | TRBV2
CAWSVGGATNSQYF | TGTGCCTGGAGTGTGGGAGGGGCCACAAACAGTCAGTACTTC | TRBJ2-4 | TRBD2 | . | TRBV30
CASSSRTSGVLDTQYF | TGTGCCAGCAGCTCAAGGACTAGCGGGGTTCTAGATACGCAGTATTTT | TRBJ2-3 | TRBD2 | . | TRBV4-2
CASSLGGMNRVPQYF | TGCGCCAGCAGCTTGGGGGGTATGAACAGGGTCCCGCAGTATTTT | TRBJ2-3 | . | . | TRBV5-1
CASSLGWRSGNTIYF | TGTGCCAGCAGCTTAGGTTGGCGGTCAGGAAACACCATATATTTT | TRBJ1-3 | . | . | TRBV11-2
CASSLGGSRTGPTEQYF | TGCGCCAGCAGCTTGGGGGGAAGCCGGACAGGGCCTACGGAGCAGTACTTC | TRBJ2-5 | TRBD1 | . | TRBV5-1
CAISEAGAPIETQYF | TGTGCCATCAGTGAAGCGGGGGCTCCCATAGAGACCCAGTACTTC | TRBJ2-5 | TRBD2 | . | TRBV10-3
CASSGEFQETQYF | TGTGCCAGCAGCGGAGAATTCCAAGAGACCCAGTACTTC | TRBJ2-5 | . | . | TRBV28
CASSLRADSPNYGYTF | TGTGCCAGCAGCCTAAGAGCGGACAGCCCTAACTATGGCTACACCTTC | TRBJ1-2 | . | . | TRBV5-4
CASSIPQYLYGYTF | TGTGCCAGCAGCATCCCACAATACCTCTATGGCTACACCTTC | TRBJ1-2 | . | . | TRBV28
CASSLTGVGELFF | TGCGCCAGCAGCTTAACAGGGGTCGGGGAGCTGTTTTTT | TRBJ2-2 | TRBD1 | . | TRBV5-1
CASSRALAPLYEQYF | TGTGCCAGCAGCCGCGCTCTAGCCCCCCTCTACGAGCAGTACTTC | TRBJ2-7 | . | . | TRBV28
CASSVEASGPVTDTQYF | TGTGCCAGCAGCGTAGAGGCTAGCGGGCCTGTCACAGATACGCAGTATTTT | TRBJ2-3 | TRBD2 | . | TRBV9
CASSYEAGGLQKQYF | TGTGCCAGCAGTTACGAGGCGGGGGGGCTCCAGAAGCAGTACTTC | TRBJ2-7 | TRBD2 | . | TRBV6-5
CAWTKNRGGELFF | TGTGCCTGGACGAAAAACAGGGGCGGGGAGCTGTTTTTT | TRBJ2-2 | TRBD1 | few | TRBV30
CASKGPGVNEKLFF | TGTGCCAGCAAGGGGCCAGGGGTTAATGAAAAACTGTTTTTT | TRBJ1-4 | . | . | TRBV2
CASSLNIGDSPLHF | TGTGCCAGCAGCTTAAACATTGGAGATTCACCCCTCCACTTT | TRBJ1-6 | . | . | TRBV7-9
CASSLDSNYGYTF | TGCGCCAGCAGCTTAGACAGTAACTATGGCTACACCTTC | TRBJ1-2 | . | . | TRBV5-1
CASIGLRGGYPYEQYF | TGTGCCAGTATCGGCCTTCGCGGGGGTTACCCCTACGAGCAGTACTTC | TRBJ2-7 | TRBD2 | . | TRBV19
CASSSGTDTQYF | TGTGCCAGCAGCTCGGGCACAGATACGCAGTATTTT | TRBJ2-3 | . | . | TRBV11-2